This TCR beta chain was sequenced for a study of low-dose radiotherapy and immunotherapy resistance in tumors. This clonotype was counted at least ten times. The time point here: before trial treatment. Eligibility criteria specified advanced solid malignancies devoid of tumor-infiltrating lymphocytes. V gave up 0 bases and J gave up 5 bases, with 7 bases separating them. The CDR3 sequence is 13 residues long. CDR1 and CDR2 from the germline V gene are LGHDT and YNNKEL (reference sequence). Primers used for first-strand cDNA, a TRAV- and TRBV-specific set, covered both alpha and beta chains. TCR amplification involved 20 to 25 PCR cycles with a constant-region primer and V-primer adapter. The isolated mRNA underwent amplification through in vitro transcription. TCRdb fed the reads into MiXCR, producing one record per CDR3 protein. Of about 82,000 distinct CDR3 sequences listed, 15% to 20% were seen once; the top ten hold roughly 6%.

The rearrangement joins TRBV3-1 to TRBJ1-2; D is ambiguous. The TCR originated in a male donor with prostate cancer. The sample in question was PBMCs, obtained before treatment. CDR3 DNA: TGTGCCAGCAGCCAAGATACCGGTTATGGCTACACCTTC. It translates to CASSQDTGYGYTF. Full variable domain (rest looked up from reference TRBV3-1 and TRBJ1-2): DTAVSQTPKYLVTQMGNDKSIKCEQNLGHDTMYWYKQDSKKFLKIMFSYNNKELIINETVPNRFSPKSPDKAHLNLHINSLELGDSAVYFCASSQDTGYGYTFGSGTRLTVV.